This is a list of T cell receptor beta chains from one sample in a study of CD8+ T cells in alopecia areata. Using immunoSEQ multiplex PCR, the repertoire was profiled, and TCRdb retains in-frame clones only, with some absent. This table holds some 120,000 clones, around 50% found once. Source: CD4+ T cells sorted from blood, taken at week 0. All receptors come from a human donor with alopecia areata. Both conserved end residues are part of each CDR3. Each record gives: J gene, D gene, CDR3 length, V gene, clone size, CDR3 DNA, CDR3 protein. The D gene is left open where the match is weak. Clone size is stated in some rows and not others, as once, few, many or a class when expanded.

J gene: TRBJ1-1; D gene: TRBD1; CDR3 length: 17; V gene: TRBV5-5; clone size: .; CDR3 DNA: TGTGCCAGCAGCTTGTACCGGACAGGGGTCATGAACACTGAAGCTTTCTTT; CDR3 protein: CASSLYRTGVMNTEAFF
J gene: TRBJ2-2; D gene: TRBD1; CDR3 length: 17; V gene: TRBV7-2; clone size: few; CDR3 DNA: TGTGCCAGCAGCTTATTGCACCCAGGGGGCTCGTGGGGGGAGCTGTTTTTT; CDR3 protein: CASSLLHPGGSWGELFF
J gene: TRBJ2-1; D gene: TRBD2; CDR3 length: 15; V gene: TRBV5-1; clone size: .; CDR3 DNA: TGCGCCAGCGGCTTAACTAGCGGGAGGTCAAATGAGCAGTTCTTC; CDR3 protein: CASGLTSGRSNEQFF
J gene: TRBJ2-7; D gene: TRBD2; CDR3 length: 14; V gene: TRBV7-2; clone size: few; CDR3 DNA: TGTGCCAGCGTCTATACTAGCGGCCCCTACGAGCAGTACTTC; CDR3 protein: CASVYTSGPYEQYF
J gene: TRBJ2-7; D gene: TRBD1; CDR3 length: 15; V gene: TRBV9; clone size: .; CDR3 DNA: TGTGCCAGCAGCGTAGCCGGGACAGGGGTTGACGAGCAGTACTTC; CDR3 protein: CASSVAGTGVDEQYF
J gene: TRBJ1-6; D gene: .; CDR3 length: 13; V gene: TRBV7-3; clone size: .; CDR3 DNA: TGTGCCAGCAGCTCAGGACGGAATTCACCCCTCCACTTT; CDR3 protein: CASSSGRNSPLHF
J gene: TRBJ2-1; D gene: TRBD2; CDR3 length: 15; V gene: TRBV9; clone size: few; CDR3 DNA: TGTGCCAGCAGCGTATTGGAGCGGGGGGGCTATGAGCAGTTCTTC; CDR3 protein: CASSVLERGGYEQFF
J gene: TRBJ2-1; D gene: .; CDR3 length: 11; V gene: TRBV29-1; clone size: .; CDR3 DNA: TGCAGCGTTGGGACAGCAAATGAGCAGTTCTTC; CDR3 protein: CSVGTANEQFF
J gene: TRBJ1-3; D gene: .; CDR3 length: 16; V gene: TRBV25-1; clone size: .; CDR3 DNA: TGTGCCAGCAGTGGGCCGGACTCCGTCTCTGGAAACACCATATATTTT; CDR3 protein: CASSGPDSVSGNTIYF
J gene: TRBJ2-5; D gene: .; CDR3 length: 12; V gene: TRBV7-6; clone size: few; CDR3 DNA: TGTGCCAGCAGCTTAGGGCGGGAGACCCAGTACTTC; CDR3 protein: CASSLGRETQYF
J gene: TRBJ2-3; D gene: .; CDR3 length: 14; V gene: TRBV28; clone size: .; CDR3 DNA: TGTGCCAGCAGGGTTGGGGGGAACACAGATACGCAGTATTTT; CDR3 protein: CASRVGGNTDTQYF
J gene: TRBJ1-5; D gene: .; CDR3 length: 15; V gene: TRBV19; clone size: few; CDR3 DNA: TGTGCCAGTAGTCCCGAGGGGTATAGCAATCAGCCCCAGCATTTT; CDR3 protein: CASSPEGYSNQPQHF
J gene: TRBJ1-4; D gene: .; CDR3 length: 17; V gene: TRBV23-1; clone size: few; CDR3 DNA: TGCGCCAGCAGTCAATCCATGCCAGGGCTTGATGATGAAAAACTGTTTTTT; CDR3 protein: CASSQSMPGLDDEKLFF
J gene: TRBJ2-1; D gene: TRBD2; CDR3 length: 19; V gene: TRBV7-3; clone size: .; CDR3 DNA: TGTGCCAGCAGCTTCTCCGGGACTAGCGGCAACAGCTCCTACAATGAGCAGTTCTTC; CDR3 protein: CASSFSGTSGNSSYNEQFF
J gene: TRBJ2-2; D gene: TRBD1; CDR3 length: 14; V gene: TRBV7-3; clone size: .; CDR3 DNA: TGTGCCAGCGGAAGGACAGGGGTCACCGGGGAGCTGTTTTTT; CDR3 protein: CASGRTGVTGELFF